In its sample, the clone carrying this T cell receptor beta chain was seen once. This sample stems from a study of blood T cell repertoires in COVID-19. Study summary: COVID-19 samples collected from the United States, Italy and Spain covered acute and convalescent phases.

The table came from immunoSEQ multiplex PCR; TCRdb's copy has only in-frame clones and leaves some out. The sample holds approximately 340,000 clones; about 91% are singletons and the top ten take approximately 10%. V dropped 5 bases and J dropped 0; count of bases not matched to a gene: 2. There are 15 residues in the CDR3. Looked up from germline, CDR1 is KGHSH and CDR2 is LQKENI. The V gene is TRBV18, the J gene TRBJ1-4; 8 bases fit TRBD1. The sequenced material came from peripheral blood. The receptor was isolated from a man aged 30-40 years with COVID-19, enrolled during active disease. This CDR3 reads CASSEQGATNEKLFF. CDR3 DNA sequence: TGTGCCAGCTCAGAACAGGGGGCAACTAATGAAAAACTGTTTTTT.